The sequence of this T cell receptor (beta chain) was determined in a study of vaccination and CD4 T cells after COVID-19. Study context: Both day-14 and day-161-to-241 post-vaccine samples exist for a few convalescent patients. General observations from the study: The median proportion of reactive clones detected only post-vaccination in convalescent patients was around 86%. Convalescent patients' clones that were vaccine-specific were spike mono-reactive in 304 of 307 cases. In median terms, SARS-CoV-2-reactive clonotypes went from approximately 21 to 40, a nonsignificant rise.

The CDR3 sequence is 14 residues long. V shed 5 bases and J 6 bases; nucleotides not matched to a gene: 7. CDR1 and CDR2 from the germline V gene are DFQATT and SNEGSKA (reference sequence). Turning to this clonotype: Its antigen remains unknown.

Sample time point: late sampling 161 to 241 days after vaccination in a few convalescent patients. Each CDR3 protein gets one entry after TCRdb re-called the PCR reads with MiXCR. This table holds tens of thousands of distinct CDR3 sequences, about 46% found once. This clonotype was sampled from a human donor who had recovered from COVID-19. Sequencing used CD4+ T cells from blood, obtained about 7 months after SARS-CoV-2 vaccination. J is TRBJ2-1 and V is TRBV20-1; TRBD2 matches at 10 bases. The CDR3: CSAYTSGTTNEQFF. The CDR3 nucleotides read TGCAGTGCTTATACTAGCGGGACAACCAATGAGCAGTTCTTC.